This T cell receptor beta chain comes out of a study of cytomegalovirus exposure and HLA in healthy donors. Whole-study context: Unique TCR beta sequences numbering approximately 120 million came from 150 million to 200 million T cells in an earlier analysis. Whole-study findings and limits: Later analysis showed most CMV-associated TCR beta chains appearing HLA-restricted.

There are 14 residues in the CDR3. Germline V gene lookup returns CDR1 SQVTM and CDR2 ANQGSEA. V lost 6 bases and J lost 2; bases outside the gene matches: 9. Concerning this clone: Its antigen is undetermined.

Primers for the PCR totalled 60 Vbeta and 13 Jbeta. The authors' processing: The count from a later analysis was roughly 80 million unique TCR beta chains, approximately 9.9 million of them shared. Method: immunoSEQ multiplex PCR; TCRdb's copy keeps in-frame clones and lacks some. The D gene and trimming were derived from the DNA, and the V and J assignments and clone size from that table. Of 110,000 to 150,000 clones in the sample, 70% to 80% are singletons; the top ten hold about 5%. The clonotype comes from a male donor in good health and CMV-seronegative. Sequenced material: PBMCs. The genes are TRBV29-1 and TRBJ2-7, with TRBD1 matching 8 bases. The CDR3, as DNA: TGCAGCGTGTTACAGGGGGTCTCGACCTACGAGCAGTACTTC. Protein sequence: CSVLQGVSTYEQYF.